The clone carrying this T cell receptor beta chain was counted ten times or more. This entry belongs to a study of T cells in Graves' hyperthyroidism and ophthalmopathy. The CDR3 extends over 14 amino acids. Germline-derived CDR1 and CDR2 are DFQATT and SNEGSKA (reference sequence). V was pared by 3 bases and J by 2 bases, with 14 bases between. What was amplified from RNA transcripts were TCR beta CDR3 regions. HTBI primers drove first-round RT-PCR of the TCR CDR3. TCRdb re-called the multiplex PCR reads through MiXCR, storing one row per CDR3 protein. The sample has hundreds of thousands of distinct CDR3 sequences; around 25% are singletons.

Specimen: blood. This sequence was found in a middle-aged man with Graves' hyperthyroidism that later progressed to Graves' ophthalmopathy. V is TRBV20-1 and J is TRBJ2-7, with a possible D match to TRBD1 (6 bases). The CDR3 is CSASGTGQPYEQYF. The CDR3 DNA sequence: TGCAGTGCTAGCGGCACGGGACAACCCTACGAGCAGTACTTC.